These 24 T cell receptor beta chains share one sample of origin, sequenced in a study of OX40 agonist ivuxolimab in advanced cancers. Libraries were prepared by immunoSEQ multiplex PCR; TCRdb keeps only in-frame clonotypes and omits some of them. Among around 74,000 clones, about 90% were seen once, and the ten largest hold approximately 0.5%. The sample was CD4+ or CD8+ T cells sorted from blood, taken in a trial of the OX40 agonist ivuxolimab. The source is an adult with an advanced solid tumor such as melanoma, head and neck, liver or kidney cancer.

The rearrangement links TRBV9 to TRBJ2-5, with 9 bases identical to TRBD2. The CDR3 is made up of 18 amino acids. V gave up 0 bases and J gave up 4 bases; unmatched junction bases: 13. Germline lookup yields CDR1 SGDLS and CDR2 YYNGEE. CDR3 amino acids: CASSVGASGTSLGETQYF. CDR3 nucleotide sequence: TGTGCCAGCAGCGTAGGGGCTAGCGGGACTTCGTTAGGAGAGACCCAGTACTTC.

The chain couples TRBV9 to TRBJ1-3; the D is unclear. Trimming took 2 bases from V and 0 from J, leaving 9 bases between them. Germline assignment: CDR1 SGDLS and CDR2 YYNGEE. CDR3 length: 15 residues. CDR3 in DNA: TGTGCCAGCAGCGTCTCGGTGAACTCTGGAAACACCATATATTTT. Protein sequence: CASSVSVNSGNTIYF.

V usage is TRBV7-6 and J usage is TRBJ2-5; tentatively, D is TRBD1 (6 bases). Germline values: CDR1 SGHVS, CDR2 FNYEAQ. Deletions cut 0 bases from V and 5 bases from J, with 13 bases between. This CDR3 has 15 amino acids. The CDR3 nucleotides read TGTGCCAGCAGCTTAGCGCGGGCAGGGGAGGAGACCCAGTACTTC. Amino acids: CASSLARAGEETQYF.

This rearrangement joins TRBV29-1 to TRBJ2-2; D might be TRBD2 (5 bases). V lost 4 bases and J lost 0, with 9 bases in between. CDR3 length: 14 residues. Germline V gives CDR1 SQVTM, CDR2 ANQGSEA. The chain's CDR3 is CSVARTSNTGELFF. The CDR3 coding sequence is TGCAGCGTTGCAAGGACTTCGAACACCGGGGAGCTGTTTTTT.

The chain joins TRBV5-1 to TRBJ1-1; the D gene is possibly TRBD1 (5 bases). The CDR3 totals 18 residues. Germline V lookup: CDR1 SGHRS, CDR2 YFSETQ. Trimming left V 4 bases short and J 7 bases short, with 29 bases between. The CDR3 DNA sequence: TGCGCCAGCAGCCTCCTGCCAGGGTTCCCCGGGACGCCAAATGAAGCTTTCTTT. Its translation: CASSLLPGFPGTPNEAFF.

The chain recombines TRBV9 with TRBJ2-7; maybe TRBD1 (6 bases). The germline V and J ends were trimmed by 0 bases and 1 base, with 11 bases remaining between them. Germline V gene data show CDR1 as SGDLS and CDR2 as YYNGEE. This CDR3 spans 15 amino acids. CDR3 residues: CASSVGQDRSYEQYF. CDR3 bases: TGTGCCAGCAGCGTAGGTCAGGACAGATCCTACGAGCAGTACTTC. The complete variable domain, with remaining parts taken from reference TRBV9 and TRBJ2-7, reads DSGVTQTPKHLITATGQRVTLRCSPRSGDLSVYWYQQSLDQGLQFLIQYYNGEERAKGNILERFSAQQFPDLHSELNLSSLELGDSALYFCASSVGQDRSYEQYFGPGTRLTVT.

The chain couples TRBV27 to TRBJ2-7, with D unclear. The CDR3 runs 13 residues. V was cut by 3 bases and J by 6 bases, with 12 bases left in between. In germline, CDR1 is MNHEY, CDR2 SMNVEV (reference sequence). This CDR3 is CASSFPASREQYF. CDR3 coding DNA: TGTGCCAGCAGTTTTCCGGCTTCCCGCGAGCAGTACTTC.

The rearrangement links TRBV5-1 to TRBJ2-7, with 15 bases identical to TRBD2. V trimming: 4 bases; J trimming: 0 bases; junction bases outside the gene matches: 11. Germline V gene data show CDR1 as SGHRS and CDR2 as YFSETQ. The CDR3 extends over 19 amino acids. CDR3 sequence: CASSRFGPGLAGGSYEQYF. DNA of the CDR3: TGCGCCAGCAGCCGATTTGGGCCGGGACTAGCGGGAGGCTCCTACGAGCAGTACTTC.

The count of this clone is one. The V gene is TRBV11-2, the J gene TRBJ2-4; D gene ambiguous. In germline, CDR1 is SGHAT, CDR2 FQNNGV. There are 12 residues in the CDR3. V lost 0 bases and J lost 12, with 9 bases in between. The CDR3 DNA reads TGTGCCAGCAGCTTAGATCGGCCTAGTCAGTACTTC. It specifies CASSLDRPSQYF.

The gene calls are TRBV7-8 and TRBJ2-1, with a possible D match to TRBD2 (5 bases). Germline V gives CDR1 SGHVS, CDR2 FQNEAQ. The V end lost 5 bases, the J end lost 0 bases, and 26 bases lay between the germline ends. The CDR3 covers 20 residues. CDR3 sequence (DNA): TGTGCCAGCAGCCCCTTCTGGATAGCGCTTCATCTAAGCTCCTACAATGAGCAGTTCTTC. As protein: CASSPFWIALHLSSYNEQFF.

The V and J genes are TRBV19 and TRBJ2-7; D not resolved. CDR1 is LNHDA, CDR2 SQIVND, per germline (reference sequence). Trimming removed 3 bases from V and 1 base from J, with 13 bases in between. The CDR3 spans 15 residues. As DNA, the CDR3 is TGTGCCAGTAGTATGGCCCCGACTCCATCCTACGAGCAGTACTTC. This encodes CASSMAPTPSYEQYF.

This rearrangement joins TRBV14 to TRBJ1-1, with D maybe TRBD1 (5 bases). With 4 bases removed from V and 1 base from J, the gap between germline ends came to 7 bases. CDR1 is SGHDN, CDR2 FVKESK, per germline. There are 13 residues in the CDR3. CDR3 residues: CASSLQGNTEAFF. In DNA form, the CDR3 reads TGTGCCAGCAGCCTGCAGGGGAACACTGAAGCTTTCTTT.

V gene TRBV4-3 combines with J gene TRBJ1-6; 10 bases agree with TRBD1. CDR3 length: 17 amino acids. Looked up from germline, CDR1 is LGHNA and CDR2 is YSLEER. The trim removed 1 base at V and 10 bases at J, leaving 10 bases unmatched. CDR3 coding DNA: TGCGCCAGCAGCCAAGGGACAGGGGGGAGGATGGGATCACCCCTCCACTTT. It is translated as CASSQGTGGRMGSPLHF.

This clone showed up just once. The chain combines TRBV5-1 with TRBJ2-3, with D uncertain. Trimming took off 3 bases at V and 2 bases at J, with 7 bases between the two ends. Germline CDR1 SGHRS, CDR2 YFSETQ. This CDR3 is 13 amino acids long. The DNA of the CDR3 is TGCGCCAGCAGCTCAACCCCCACAGATACGCAGTATTTT. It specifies CASSSTPTDTQYF.

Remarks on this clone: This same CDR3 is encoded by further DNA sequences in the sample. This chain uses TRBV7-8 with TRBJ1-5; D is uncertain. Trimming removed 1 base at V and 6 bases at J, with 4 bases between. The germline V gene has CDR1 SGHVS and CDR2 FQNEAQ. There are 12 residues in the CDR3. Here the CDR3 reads CASSLGSQPQHF. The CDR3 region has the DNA TGTGCCAGCAGCTTAGGAAGTCAGCCCCAGCATTTT.

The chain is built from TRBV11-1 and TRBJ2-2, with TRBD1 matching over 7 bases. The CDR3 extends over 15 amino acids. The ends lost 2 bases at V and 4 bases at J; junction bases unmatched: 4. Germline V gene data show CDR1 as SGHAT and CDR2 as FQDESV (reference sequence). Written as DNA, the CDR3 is TGTGCCAGCAGCTTATCAAGACAGGGCACCGGGGAGCTGTTTTTT. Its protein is CASSLSRQGTGELFF.

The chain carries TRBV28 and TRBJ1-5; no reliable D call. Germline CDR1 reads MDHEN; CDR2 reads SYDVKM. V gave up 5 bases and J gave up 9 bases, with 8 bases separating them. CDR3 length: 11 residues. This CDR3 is CASSQELPQHF. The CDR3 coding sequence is TGTGCCAGCAGTCAGGAGCTGCCCCAGCATTTT.

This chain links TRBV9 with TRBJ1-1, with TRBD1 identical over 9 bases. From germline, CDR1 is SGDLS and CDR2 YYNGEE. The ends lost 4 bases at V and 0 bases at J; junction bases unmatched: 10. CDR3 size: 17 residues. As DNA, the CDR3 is TGTGCCAGCAGCATCCGTCCCGGGACAGGGTTGAACACTGAAGCTTTCTTT. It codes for CASSIRPGTGLNTEAFF.

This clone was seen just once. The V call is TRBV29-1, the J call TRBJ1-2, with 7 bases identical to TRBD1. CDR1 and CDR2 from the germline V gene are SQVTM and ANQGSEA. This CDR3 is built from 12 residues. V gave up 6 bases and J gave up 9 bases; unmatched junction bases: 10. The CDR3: CSVSLQGPRYTF. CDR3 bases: TGCAGCGTCTCCCTACAGGGGCCTCGCTACACCTTC.

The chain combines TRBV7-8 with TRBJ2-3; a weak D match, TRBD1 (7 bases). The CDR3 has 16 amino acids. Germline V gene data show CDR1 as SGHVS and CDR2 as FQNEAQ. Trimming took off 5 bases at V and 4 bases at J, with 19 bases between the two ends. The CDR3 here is CASSRSIRGDADTQYF. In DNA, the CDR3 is TGTGCCAGCAGCCGATCGATCAGGGGGGACGCAGATACGCAGTATTTT.

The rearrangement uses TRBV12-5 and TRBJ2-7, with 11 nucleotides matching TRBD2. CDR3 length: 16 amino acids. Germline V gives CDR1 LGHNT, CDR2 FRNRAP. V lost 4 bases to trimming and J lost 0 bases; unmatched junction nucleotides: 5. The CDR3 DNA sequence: TGTGCTAGTGGTTCGCCGACTAGCGGGGTCTCCTACGAGCAGTACTTC. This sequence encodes CASGSPTSGVSYEQYF.

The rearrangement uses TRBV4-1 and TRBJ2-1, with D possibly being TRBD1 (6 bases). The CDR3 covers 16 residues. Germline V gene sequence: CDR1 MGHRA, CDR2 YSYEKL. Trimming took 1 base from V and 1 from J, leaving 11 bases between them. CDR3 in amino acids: CASSQGTTGSYNEQFF. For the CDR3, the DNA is TGCGCCAGCAGCCAAGGAACAACAGGGTCCTACAATGAGCAGTTCTTC.

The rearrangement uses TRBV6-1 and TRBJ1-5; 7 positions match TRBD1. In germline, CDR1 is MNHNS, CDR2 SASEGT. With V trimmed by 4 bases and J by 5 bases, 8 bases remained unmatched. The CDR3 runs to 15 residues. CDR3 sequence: CASSVGGGADQPQHF. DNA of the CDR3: TGTGCCAGCAGTGTTGGAGGGGGCGCCGATCAGCCCCAGCATTTT.

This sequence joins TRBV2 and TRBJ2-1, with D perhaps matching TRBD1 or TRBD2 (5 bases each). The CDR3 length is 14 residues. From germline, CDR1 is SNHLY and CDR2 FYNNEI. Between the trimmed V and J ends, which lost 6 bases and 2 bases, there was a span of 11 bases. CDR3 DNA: TGTGCCAGCAGGGCCGGGACGGCCTACAATGAGCAGTTCTTC. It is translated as CASRAGTAYNEQFF. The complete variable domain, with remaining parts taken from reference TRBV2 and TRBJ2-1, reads EPEVTQTPSHQVTQMGQEVILRCVPISNHLYFYWYRQILGQKVEFLVSFYNNEISEKSEIFDDQFSVERPDGSNFTLKIRSTKLEDSAMYFCASRAGTAYNEQFFGPGTRLTVL.